These 15 T cell receptor beta chains originate from one sample sequenced in a study of HIV-infected patients and healthy controls. TCRdb ran MiXCR on the 5' RACE reads and lists one entry per CDR3 protein. The sample lists almost 65,000 distinct CDR3 sequences, roughly a fifth occurring once. Source material: CD4+ T cells from blood. Source of these receptors: a human donor in good health.

The chain uses TRBV20-1 and TRBJ2-7; D is ambiguous. This CDR3 region has 13 residues. The germline V gene encodes CDR1 DFQATT and CDR2 SNEGSKA (reference sequence). Trimming stripped 3 bases from V and 3 bases from J, with 12 bases between. The CDR3 region is CSASYQVGYEQYF. The DNA for the CDR3 is TGCAGTGCTAGTTACCAGGTGGGCTACGAGCAGTACTTC.

The chain carries TRBV20-1 and TRBJ1-1; TRBD1 matches at 7 bases. Germline lookup yields CDR1 DFQATT and CDR2 SNEGSKA (reference sequence). This CDR3 comprises 14 residues. V gave up 5 bases and J gave up 1 base; unmatched junction bases: 7. The CDR3 nucleotides are TGCAGTGCTGTCCCAGGGGGGAGGAACACTGAAGCTTTCTTT. Protein product: CSAVPGGRNTEAFF.

V gene TRBV6-2 or TRBV6-3 combines with J gene TRBJ2-3, with no clear D. V was cut by 6 bases and J by 3 bases, with 7 bases left in between. This CDR3 comprises 12 residues. Germline V gene sequence: CDR1 MNHEY, CDR2 SVGEGT. CDR3 sequence reads: CASRSRTDTQYF. The CDR3 nucleotides are TGTGCCAGCAGATCCCGGACAGATACGCAGTATTTT.

This clonotype was detected ten times or more. The V call is TRBV20-1, the J call TRBJ2-6; D might be TRBD1 (6 bases). The V end lost 0 bases, the J end lost 2 bases, and 23 bases lay between the germline ends. The germline CDR1 and CDR2 sequences are DFQATT and SNEGSKA (reference sequence). The CDR3 is 20 amino acids. CDR3 amino acids: CSARDKSGRAGVPGANVLTF. The CDR3 region has the DNA TGCAGTGCTAGAGATAAGAGTGGCAGGGCAGGGGTGCCTGGGGCCAACGTCCTGACTTTC.

This clonotype was recorded at least ten times. The genes are TRBV29-1 and TRBJ2-3; 14 bases align to TRBD2. The germline V gene has CDR1 SQVTM and CDR2 ANQGSEA. This CDR3 is 17 amino acids long. With 1 base clipped from V and 3 bases from J, the junction kept 6 bases outside the gene matches. CDR3 in DNA: TGCAGCGTTGAAGTAGGGACTAGCGGGAGAGGGACAGATACGCAGTATTTT. As protein: CSVEVGTSGRGTDTQYF.

This clonotype came up a few times. V usage is TRBV19 and J usage is TRBJ2-7, with D perhaps TRBD2 (6 bases). This CDR3 is 15 amino acids long. Germline V gives CDR1 LNHDA, CDR2 SQIVND (reference sequence). V lost 3 bases, J lost 4 bases, and 16 bases lay in between. The CDR3 region has the DNA TGTGCCAGTAGTATCTATAGCGGTCCCTGGTACGAGCAGTACTTC. This sequence encodes CASSIYSGPWYEQYF.

This clonotype was counted a few times. This chain links TRBV6-2 or TRBV6-3 with TRBJ2-3, with 12 bases aligning to TRBD2. Germline values: CDR1 MNHEY, CDR2 SVGEGT. V gave up 5 bases and J gave up 6 bases; unmatched junction bases: 12. The CDR3 sequence is 17 residues long. CDR3 in DNA: TGTGCCAGCAGTCCCCGACTAGCGGGAGCGTGGACGGATACGCAGTATTTT. The encoded protein is CASSPRLAGAWTDTQYF.

This clonotype was seen repeatedly, ten times or more. The chain carries TRBV29-1 and TRBJ2-2; D not resolved. Germline V CDR1 and CDR2: SQVTM, ANQGSEA. Trimming took 5 bases from V and 6 from J, leaving 10 bases between them. The CDR3 runs to 12 residues. CDR3: CSVLVRPGELFF. The CDR3 bases are TGCAGCGTTCTGGTTCGCCCCGGGGAGCTGTTTTTT.

The chain has TRBV15 and TRBJ1-4, with TRBD1 matching 12 bases. Germline loops: CDR1 LNHNV, CDR2 YYDKDF (reference sequence). V lost 5 bases and J lost 3; bases outside the gene matches: 10. This CDR3 has 18 residues. The CDR3 here is CATSSPGTGGASNEKLFF. The CDR3, as DNA: TGTGCCACCAGCTCACCCGGGACAGGGGGCGCGTCTAATGAAAAACTGTTTTTT.

The chain is built from TRBV15 and TRBJ2-4; D is unclear. Trimming removed 0 bases at V and 0 bases at J, with 9 bases between. The CDR3 runs 16 residues. Per germline, CDR1 LNHNV and CDR2 YYDKDF (reference sequence). CDR3 protein: CATSRDLSLAKNIQYF. CDR3 nucleotides: TGTGCCACCAGCAGAGATCTATCCCTAGCCAAAAACATTCAGTACTTC.

This clonotype occurred many times. V and J are TRBV29-1 and TRBJ2-1, with no clear D. CDR3 size: 9 residues. Per the germline V gene, CDR1 is SQVTM and CDR2 is ANQGSEA. Trimming pared 6 bases from V and 5 bases from J, leaving 2 bases between. The CDR3 DNA sequence: TGCAGCGTGGACAATGAGCAGTTCTTC. Translated, it gives CSVDNEQFF.

The chain has TRBV12-3 or TRBV12-4 and TRBJ1-5; D not resolved. V was clipped by 5 bases and J by 2 bases, with 13 bases between them. The CDR3 length is 15 residues. The CDR3 region is CASSLVAGGNQPQHF. Written as DNA, the CDR3 is TGTGCCAGCAGTCTGGTGGCAGGAGGCAATCAGCCCCAGCATTTT.

Concerning this clonotype: This may be a read error: a much more frequent sequence differs by one nucleotide. The V call is TRBV10-2, the J call TRBJ1-1, with D hard to call. The CDR3 has 13 amino acids. Germline assignment: CDR1 WSHSY and CDR2 SAAADI. CDR3 sequence: CVSRRLTNTEAFF. In nucleotides, the CDR3 is TGCGTCAGCAGGCGGTTAACGAACACTGAAGCTTTCTTT.

This chain connects TRBV29-1 to TRBJ2-2; tentative D call: TRBD1 (5 bases). The CDR3 covers 15 residues. The V end was cut by 6 bases, the J end by 0 bases, with 14 bases between. Germline CDR1 is SQVTM and CDR2 is ANQGSEA. The CDR3, as DNA: TGCAGCGTGGGATCCTCGACAGCGAACACCGGGGAGCTGTTTTTT. The encoded protein is CSVGSSTANTGELFF.

This clonotype has more than one count but fewer than ten. The rearrangement uses TRBV6-5 and TRBJ2-1; 10 bases line up with TRBD2. Trimming at V came to 5 bases and at J to 6 bases, leaving 10 bases not matched to a gene. This CDR3 contains 16 residues. CDR1 MNHEY and CDR2 SVGAGI come from the germline V gene. In DNA, the CDR3 is TGTGCCAGCAGTCCTCAGCGGGAGGGCCGACGCAATGAGCAGTTCTTC. Translating gives CASSPQREGRRNEQFF.